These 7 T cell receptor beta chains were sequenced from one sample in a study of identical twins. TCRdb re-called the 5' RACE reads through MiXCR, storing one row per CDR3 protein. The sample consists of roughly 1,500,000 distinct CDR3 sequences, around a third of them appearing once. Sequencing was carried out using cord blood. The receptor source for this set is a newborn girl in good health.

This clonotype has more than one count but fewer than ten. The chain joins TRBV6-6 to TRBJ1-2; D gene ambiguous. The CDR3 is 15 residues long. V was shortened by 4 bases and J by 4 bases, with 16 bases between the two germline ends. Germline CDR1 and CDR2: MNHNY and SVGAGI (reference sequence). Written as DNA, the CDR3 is TGTGCCAGCAGTTCCAGGCTACCCCGATCCTATGGCTACACCTTC. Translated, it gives CASSSRLPRSYGYTF.

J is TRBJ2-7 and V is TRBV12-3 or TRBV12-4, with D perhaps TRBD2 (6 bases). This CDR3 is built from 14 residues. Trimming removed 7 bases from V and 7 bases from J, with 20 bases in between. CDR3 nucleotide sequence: TGTGCCAGCACCAATAGCGGTGCAGCCAATGAGCAGTACTTC. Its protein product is CASTNSGAANEQYF.

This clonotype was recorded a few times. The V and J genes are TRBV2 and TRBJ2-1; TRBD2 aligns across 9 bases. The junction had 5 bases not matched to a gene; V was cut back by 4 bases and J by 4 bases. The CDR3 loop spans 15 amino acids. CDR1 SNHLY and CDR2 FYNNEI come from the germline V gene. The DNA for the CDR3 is TGTGCCAGCAGTGTCGAGACTAGCGGATACAATGAGCAGTTCTTC. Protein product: CASSVETSGYNEQFF. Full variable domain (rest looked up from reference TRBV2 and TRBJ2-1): EPEVTQTPSHQVTQMGQEVILRCVPISNHLYFYWYRQILGQKVEFLVSFYNNEISEKSEIFDDQFSVERPDGSNFTLKIRSTKLEDSAMYFCASSVETSGYNEQFFGPGTRLTVL.

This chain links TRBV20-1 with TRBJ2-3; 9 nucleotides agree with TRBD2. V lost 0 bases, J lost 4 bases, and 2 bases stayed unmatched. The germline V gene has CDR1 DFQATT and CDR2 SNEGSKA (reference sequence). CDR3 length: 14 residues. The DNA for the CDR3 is TGCAGTGCTAGAGAGGGGACTAGCCCAGATACGCAGTATTTT. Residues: CSAREGTSPDTQYF.

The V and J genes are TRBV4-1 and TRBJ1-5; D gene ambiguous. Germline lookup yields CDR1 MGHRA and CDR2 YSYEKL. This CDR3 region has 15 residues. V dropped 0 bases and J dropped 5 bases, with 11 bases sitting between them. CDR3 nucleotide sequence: TGCGCCAGCAGCCAAGATGGATTAAGTGATCAGCCCCAGCATTTT. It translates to CASSQDGLSDQPQHF.

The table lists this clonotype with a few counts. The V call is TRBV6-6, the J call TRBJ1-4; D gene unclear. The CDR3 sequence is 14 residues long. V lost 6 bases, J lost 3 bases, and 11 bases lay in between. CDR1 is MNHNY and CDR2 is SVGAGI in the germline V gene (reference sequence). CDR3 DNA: TGTGCCAGCAGACAGTCGGCGCCTAATGAAAAACTGTTTTTT. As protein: CASRQSAPNEKLFF.

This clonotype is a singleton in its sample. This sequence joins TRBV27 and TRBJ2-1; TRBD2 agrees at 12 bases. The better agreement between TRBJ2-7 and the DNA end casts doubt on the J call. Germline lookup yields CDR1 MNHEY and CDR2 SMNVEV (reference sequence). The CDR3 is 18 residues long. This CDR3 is CASSPWTSGINSYNEQYF. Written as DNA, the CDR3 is TGTGCCAGCAGTCCGTGGACTAGCGGGATCAACTCCTACAATGAGCAGTACTTC.